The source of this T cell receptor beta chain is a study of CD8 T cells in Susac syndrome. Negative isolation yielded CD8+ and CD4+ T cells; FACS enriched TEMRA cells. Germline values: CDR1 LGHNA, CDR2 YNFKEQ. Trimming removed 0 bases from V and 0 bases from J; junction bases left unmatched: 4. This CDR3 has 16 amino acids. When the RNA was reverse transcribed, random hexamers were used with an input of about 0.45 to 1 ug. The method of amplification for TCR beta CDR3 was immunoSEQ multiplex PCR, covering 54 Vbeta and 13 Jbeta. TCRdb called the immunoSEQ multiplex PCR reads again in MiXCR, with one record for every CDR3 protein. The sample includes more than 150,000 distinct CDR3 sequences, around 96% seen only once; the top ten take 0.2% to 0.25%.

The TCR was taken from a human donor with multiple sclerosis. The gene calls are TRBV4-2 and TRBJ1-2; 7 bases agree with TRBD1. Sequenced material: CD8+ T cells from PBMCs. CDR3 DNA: TGTGCCAGCAGCCAAGATAGCGGGACAGCTAACTATGGCTACACCTTC. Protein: CASSQDSGTANYGYTF.